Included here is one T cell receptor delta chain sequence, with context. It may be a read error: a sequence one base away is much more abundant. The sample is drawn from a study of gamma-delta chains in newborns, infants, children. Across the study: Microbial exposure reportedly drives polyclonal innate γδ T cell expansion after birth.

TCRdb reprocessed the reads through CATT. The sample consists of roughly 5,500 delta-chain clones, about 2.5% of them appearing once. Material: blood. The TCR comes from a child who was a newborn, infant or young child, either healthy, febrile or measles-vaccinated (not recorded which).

The CDR3 loop is CAGDTINGGYATWDTRQMFF. DNA for the CDR3: TGTGCCGGTGACACTATAAACGGGGGATACGCAACCTGGGACACCCGACAGATGTTTTTC. The V and J genes are TRDV2 and TRDJ3, with 10 bases that match TRDD3. The J gene was not available in TCRdb and was assigned here by matching the DNA to germline segments. Germline values: CDR1 GEAIGNYY, CDR2 EKD. The CDR3 extends over 20 amino acids.